Each of the 16 T cell receptor beta chains below was sequenced from the same sample in a study of blood T cell repertoires in COVID-19. The method was immunoSEQ multiplex PCR; TCRdb's version includes in-frame clones alone and lacks a portion of them. In the table there are 200,000 to 250,000 clones, just over 85% of which are singletons. The sequenced sample was peripheral blood. The receptor set was obtained from a man at least 80 years old with acute or convalescent COVID-19.

V and J are TRBV29-1 and TRBJ1-4; no clear D gene. V dropped 4 bases and J dropped 3 bases, with 9 bases sitting between them. The CDR3 sequence is 13 residues long. The germline gives CDR1 SQVTM, CDR2 ANQGSEA. The CDR3 coding sequence is TGCAGCGTTGCAATGACTTCTAATGAAAAACTGTTTTTT. Translation: CSVAMTSNEKLFF.

The count of this clone is one. This chain uses TRBV7-2 with TRBJ2-5; 15 bases agree with TRBD2. The V gene end was trimmed by 7 bases and the J gene end by 4 bases; junction bases not matched to a gene: 10. CDR1 is SGHTA and CDR2 is FQGNSA in the germline V gene. This CDR3 has 17 amino acids. The CDR3 spells CASNFPGLAGGGETQYF. The CDR3 DNA is TGTGCCAGCAACTTCCCAGGACTAGCGGGAGGGGGAGAGACCCAGTACTTC.

The V and J genes are TRBV18 and TRBJ1-3; 7 bases are a match to TRBD1. Trimming cost V 5 bases and J 0 bases; bases outside gene matches: 7. The CDR3 runs 16 residues. CDR1 is KGHSH, CDR2 LQKENI, per germline. The CDR3 nucleotides are TGTGCCAGCTCATCAACAGGGGCCGTCTCTGGAAACACCATATATTTT. Protein: CASSSTGAVSGNTIYF.

The chain is built from TRBV30 and TRBJ1-1, with D unclear. This CDR3 spans 11 amino acids. Germline loops: CDR1 GTSNPN, CDR2 SVGIG (reference sequence). V dropped 5 bases and J dropped 5 bases, with 9 bases sitting between them. Here the CDR3 DNA reads TGTGCCTGGGCCCCCCAAACTGAAGCTTTCTTT. Protein product: CAWAPQTEAFF. Full variable domain (remainder filled in from reference TRBV30 and TRBJ1-1): SQTIHQWPATLVQPVGSPLSLECTVEGTSNPNLYWYRQAAGRGLQLLFYSVGIGQISSEVPQNLSASRPQDRQFILSSKKLLLSDSGFYLCAWAPQTEAFFGQGTRLTVV.

This clone was detected a few times. The rearrangement joins TRBV5-1 to TRBJ1-1; TRBD1 might be the D (5 bases). Germline values: CDR1 SGHRS, CDR2 YFSETQ. The germline V and J ends were trimmed by 3 bases and 6 bases, with 12 bases remaining between them. The CDR3 runs 13 residues. Here the CDR3 reads CASSSQGEAEAFF. The CDR3 DNA reads TGCGCCAGCAGCTCCCAAGGGGAGGCTGAAGCTTTCTTT.

The chain employs TRBV19 and TRBJ2-1; the match to TRBD2 covers 15 bases. V lost 5 bases, J lost 1 base, and 6 bases stayed unmatched. The CDR3 has 18 residues. The germline V gene encodes CDR1 LNHDA and CDR2 SQIVND (reference sequence). CDR3 sequence: CASSPGLAGGGSYNEQFF. CDR3 nucleotides: TGTGCCAGTAGTCCTGGACTAGCGGGAGGGGGTTCCTACAATGAGCAGTTCTTC.

The chain couples TRBV27 to TRBJ2-7; 12 bases align to TRBD2. From germline, CDR1 is MNHEY and CDR2 SMNVEV (reference sequence). The junction had 6 bases not matched to a gene; V was cut back by 6 bases and J by 3 bases. The CDR3 has 15 amino acids. CDR3 in amino acids: CASSLGLAGLYEQYF. CDR3 DNA sequence: TGTGCCAGCAGCCTGGGACTAGCGGGCCTCTACGAGCAGTACTTC.

The chain recombines TRBV30 with TRBJ1-2; 8 bases line up with TRBD1. With V trimmed by 4 bases and J by 4 bases, 11 bases remained unmatched. This CDR3 is 15 amino acids long. Germline V gene data show CDR1 as GTSNPN and CDR2 as SVGIG (reference sequence). CDR3 sequence reads: CAWNAGTGSGYGYTF. CDR3 sequence (DNA): TGTGCCTGGAATGCCGGGACAGGCTCGGGCTATGGCTACACCTTC.

V usage is TRBV19 and J usage is TRBJ2-5, with TRBD2 matching over 8 bases. The V and J ends lost 6 bases and 4 bases, in that order; junction bases with no gene match: 4. The CDR3 extends over 13 amino acids. Looked up from germline, CDR1 is LNHDA and CDR2 is SQIVND (reference sequence). Here the CDR3 DNA reads TGTGCCAGTAGAGTTAGCGGGACAGAGACCCAGTACTTC. Its protein product is CASRVSGTETQYF.

The rearrangement uses TRBV20-1 and TRBJ2-5; unclear D gene. This CDR3 contains 11 residues. In germline, CDR1 is DFQATT, CDR2 SNEGSKA (reference sequence). Trimming left V 7 bases short and J 4 bases short, with 10 bases between. The CDR3 loop reads CSESLGETQYF. CDR3 sequence (DNA): TGCAGTGAGAGCCTTGGAGAGACCCAGTACTTC.

The chain recombines TRBV11-2 with TRBJ2-1; possibly TRBD2 for D (6 bases). V gave up 5 bases and J gave up 2 bases, with 19 bases separating them. There are 17 residues in the CDR3. Germline V gene lookup returns CDR1 SGHAT and CDR2 FQNNGV. The CDR3 loop is CASSLSPLAYPYNEQFF. The DNA of the CDR3 is TGTGCCAGCAGCCTCTCCCCGCTAGCGTATCCCTACAATGAGCAGTTCTTC.

V is TRBV28 and J is TRBJ1-3; tentative D call: TRBD1 (6 bases). The CDR3 runs 14 residues. CDR1 and CDR2 from the germline V gene are MDHEN and SYDVKM. V was clipped by 6 bases and J by 2 bases, with 11 bases between them. The CDR3 nucleotides read TGTGCCAGCAGCCCTGGACAGACTGGAAACACCATATATTTT. It encodes CASSPGQTGNTIYF.

Only one count was recorded for this clone. The rearrangement joins TRBV4-1 to TRBJ2-5; 9 bases map to TRBD2. This CDR3 has 16 residues. With 3 bases clipped from V and 5 bases from J, the junction kept 10 bases outside the gene matches. Germline V CDR1 and CDR2: MGHRA, YSYEKL. The CDR3 spells CASSHRWREGSETQYF. CDR3 bases: TGCGCCAGCAGCCACCGCTGGCGGGAGGGTTCGGAGACCCAGTACTTC.

CDR3 region: CASSVGQGAAGNTIYF. DNA of the CDR3: TGTGCCAGCAGCGTCGGACAGGGGGCGGCTGGAAACACCATATATTTT. This chain uses TRBV9 with TRBJ1-3, with 11 bases identical to TRBD1. The V gene's germline CDR1 is SGDLS and CDR2 YYNGEE. The ends lost 2 bases at V and 2 bases at J; junction bases unmatched: 3. The CDR3 is 16 amino acids. The entire variable domain, with the rest obtained from reference TRBV9 and TRBJ1-3, is as follows: DSGVTQTPKHLITATGQRVTLRCSPRSGDLSVYWYQQSLDQGLQFLIQYYNGEERAKGNILERFSAQQFPDLHSELNLSSLELGDSALYFCASSVGQGAAGNTIYFGEGSWLTVV.

This clone was detected once. CDR3 in DNA: TGCGCCAGCAGCCACGGGACTAGCGGGAGATCCGGGGAGCTGTTTTTT. Translating gives CASSHGTSGRSGELFF. The chain uses TRBV4-3 and TRBJ2-2, with 14 bases that match TRBD2. Germline V gene lookup returns CDR1 LGHNA and CDR2 YSLEER. V lost 3 bases to trimming and J lost 6 bases; unmatched junction nucleotides: 3. This CDR3 has 16 residues.

The chain carries TRBV5-8 and TRBJ1-5; D is unresolved. The CDR3 loop spans 15 amino acids. CDR1 is SGHTS, CDR2 YDEGEE, per germline. V was pared by 4 bases and J by 1 base, with 12 bases between. CDR3 amino acids: CASSLPGESNQPQHF. CDR3 in DNA: TGTGCCAGCAGCCTGCCCGGAGAAAGCAATCAGCCCCAGCATTTT.